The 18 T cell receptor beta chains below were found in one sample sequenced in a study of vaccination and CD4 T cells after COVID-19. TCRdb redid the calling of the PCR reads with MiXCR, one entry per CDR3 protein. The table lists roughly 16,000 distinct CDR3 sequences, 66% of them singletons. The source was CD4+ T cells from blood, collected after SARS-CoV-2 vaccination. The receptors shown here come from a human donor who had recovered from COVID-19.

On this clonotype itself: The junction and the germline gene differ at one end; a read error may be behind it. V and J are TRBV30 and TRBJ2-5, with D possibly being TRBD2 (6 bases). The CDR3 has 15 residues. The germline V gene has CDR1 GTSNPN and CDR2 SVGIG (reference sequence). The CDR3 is CAWSRGGTFQETRYF. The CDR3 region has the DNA TGTGCCTGGAGTCGTGGAGGGACCTTTCAAGAGACCCGGTACTTC.

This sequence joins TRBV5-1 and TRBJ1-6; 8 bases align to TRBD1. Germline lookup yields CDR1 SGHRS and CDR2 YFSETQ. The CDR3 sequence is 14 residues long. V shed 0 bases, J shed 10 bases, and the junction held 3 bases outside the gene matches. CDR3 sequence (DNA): TGCGCCAGCAGCTTGGGCCAGGGGGCCTCACCCCTCCACTTT. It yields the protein CASSLGQGASPLHF.

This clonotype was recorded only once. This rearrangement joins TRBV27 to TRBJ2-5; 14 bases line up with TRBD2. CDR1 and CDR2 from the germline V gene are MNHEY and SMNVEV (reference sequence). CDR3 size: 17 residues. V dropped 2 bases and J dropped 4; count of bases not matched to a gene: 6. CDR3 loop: CASSLRGLAGGRETQYF. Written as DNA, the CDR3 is TGTGCCAGCAGTTTACGTGGACTAGCGGGAGGACGAGAGACCCAGTACTTC.

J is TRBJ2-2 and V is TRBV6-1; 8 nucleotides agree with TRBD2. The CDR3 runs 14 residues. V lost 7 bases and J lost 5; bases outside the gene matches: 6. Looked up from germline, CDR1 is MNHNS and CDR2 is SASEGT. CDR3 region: CASNAAGGTGELFF. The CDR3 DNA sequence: TGTGCCAGCAACGCGGCGGGAGGAACCGGGGAGCTGTTTTTT.

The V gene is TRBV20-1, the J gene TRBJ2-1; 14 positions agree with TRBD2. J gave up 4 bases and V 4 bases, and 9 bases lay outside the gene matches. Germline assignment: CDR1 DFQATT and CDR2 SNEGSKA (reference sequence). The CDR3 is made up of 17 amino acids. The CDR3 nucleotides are TGCAGTGCTATCAAGACTAGCGGGAGGGCCGATTACAATGAGCAGTTCTTC. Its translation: CSAIKTSGRADYNEQFF.

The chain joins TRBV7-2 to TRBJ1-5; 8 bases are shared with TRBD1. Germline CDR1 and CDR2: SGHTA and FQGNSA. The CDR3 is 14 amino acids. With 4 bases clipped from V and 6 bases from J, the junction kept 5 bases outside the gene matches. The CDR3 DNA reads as TGTGCCAGCAGCTCCGGACAGGGCAGTCAGCCCCAGCATTTT. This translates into CASSSGQGSQPQHF.

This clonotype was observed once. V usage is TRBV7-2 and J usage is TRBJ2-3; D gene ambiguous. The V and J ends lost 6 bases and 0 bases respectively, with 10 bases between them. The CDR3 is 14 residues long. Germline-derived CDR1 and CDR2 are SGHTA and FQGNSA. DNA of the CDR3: TGTGCCAGCAGAACCGGGCCGAGCACAGATACGCAGTATTTT. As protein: CASRTGPSTDTQYF.

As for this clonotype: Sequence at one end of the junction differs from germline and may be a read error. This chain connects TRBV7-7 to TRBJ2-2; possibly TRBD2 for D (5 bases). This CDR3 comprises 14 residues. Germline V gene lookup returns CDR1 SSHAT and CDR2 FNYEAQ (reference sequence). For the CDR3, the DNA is TGTGCTAGCAGCGGCGGGCCTAACACCGGGGAGCTGTTTTTT. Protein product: CASSGGPNTGELFF.

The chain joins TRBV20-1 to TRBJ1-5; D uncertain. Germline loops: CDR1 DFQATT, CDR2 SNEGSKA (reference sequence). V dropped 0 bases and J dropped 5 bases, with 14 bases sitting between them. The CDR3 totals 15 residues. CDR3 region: CSARDSSGTDQPQHF. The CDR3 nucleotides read TGCAGTGCTAGAGATTCGTCGGGCACAGATCAGCCCCAGCATTTT.

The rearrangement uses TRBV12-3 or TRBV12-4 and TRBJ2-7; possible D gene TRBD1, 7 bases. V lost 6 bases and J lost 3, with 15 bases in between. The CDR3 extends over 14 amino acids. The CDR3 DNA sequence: TGTGCCAGCAGCCCCCAGGGGGGCGGCTACGAGCAGTACTTC. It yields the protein CASSPQGGGYEQYF.

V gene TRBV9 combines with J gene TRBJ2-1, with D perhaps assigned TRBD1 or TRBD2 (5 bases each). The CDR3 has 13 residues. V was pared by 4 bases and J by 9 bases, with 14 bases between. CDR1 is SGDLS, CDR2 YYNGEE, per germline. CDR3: CASSFTGLGEQFF. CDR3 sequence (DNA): TGTGCCAGCAGCTTTACGGGGCTCGGTGAGCAGTTCTTC.

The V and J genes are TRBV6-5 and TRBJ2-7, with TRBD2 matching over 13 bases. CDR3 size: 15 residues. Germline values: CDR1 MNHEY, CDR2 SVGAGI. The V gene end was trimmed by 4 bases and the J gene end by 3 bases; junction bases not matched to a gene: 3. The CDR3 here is CASSLGLAGNYEQYF. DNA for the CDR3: TGTGCCAGCAGTTTGGGACTAGCGGGGAACTACGAGCAGTACTTC.

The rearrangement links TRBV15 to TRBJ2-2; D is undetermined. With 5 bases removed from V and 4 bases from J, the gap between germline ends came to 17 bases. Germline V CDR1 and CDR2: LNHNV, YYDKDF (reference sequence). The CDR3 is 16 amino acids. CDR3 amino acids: CATSSFGRSITGELFF. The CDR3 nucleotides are TGTGCCACCAGCTCCTTCGGCAGGAGCATCACCGGGGAGCTGTTTTTT.

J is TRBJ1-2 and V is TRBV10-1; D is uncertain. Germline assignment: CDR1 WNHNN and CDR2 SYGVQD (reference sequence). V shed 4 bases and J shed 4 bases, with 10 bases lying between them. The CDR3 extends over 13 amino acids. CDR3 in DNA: TGCGCCAGCAGTGCAGAACCCACCTATGGCTACACCTTC. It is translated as CASSAEPTYGYTF.

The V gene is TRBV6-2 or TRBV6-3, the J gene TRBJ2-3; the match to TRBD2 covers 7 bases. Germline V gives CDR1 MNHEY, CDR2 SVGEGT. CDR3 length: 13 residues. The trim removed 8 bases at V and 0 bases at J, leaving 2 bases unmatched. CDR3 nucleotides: TGTGCCAGCCGCGGGAGTAGCACAGATACGCAGTATTTT. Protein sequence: CASRGSSTDTQYF.

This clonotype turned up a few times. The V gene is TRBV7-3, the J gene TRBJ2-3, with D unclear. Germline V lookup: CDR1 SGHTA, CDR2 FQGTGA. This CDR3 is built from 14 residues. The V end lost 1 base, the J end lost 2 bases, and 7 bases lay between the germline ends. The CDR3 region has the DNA TGTGCCAGCAGCTTAATCCCCGACACAGATACGCAGTATTTT. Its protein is CASSLIPDTDTQYF.

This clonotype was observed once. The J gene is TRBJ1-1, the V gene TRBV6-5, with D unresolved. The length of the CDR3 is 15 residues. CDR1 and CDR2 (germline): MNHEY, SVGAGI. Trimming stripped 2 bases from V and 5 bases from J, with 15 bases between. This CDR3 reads CASSYRPVRETEAFF. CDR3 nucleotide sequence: TGTGCCAGCAGTTACCGGCCCGTGCGAGAAACTGAAGCTTTCTTT.

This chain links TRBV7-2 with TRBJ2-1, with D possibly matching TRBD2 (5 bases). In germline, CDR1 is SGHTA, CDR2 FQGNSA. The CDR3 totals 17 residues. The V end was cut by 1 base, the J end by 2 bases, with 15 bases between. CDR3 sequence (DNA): TGTGCCAGCAGCTTAGGGACTGGAGCGAGGACCTACAATGAGCAGTTCTTC. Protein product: CASSLGTGARTYNEQFF.